The clone carrying this T cell receptor (beta chain) was picked up one time. The data belong to a study of blood T cell repertoires in COVID-19. The protocol was immunoSEQ multiplex PCR, while the TCRdb copy is restricted to in-frame clones and leaves out a portion. This sample has around 200,000 clones, with more than 70% found just once. Germline V gives CDR1 SGHVS, CDR2 FQNEAQ. The V end was cut by 2 bases, the J end by 3 bases, with 14 bases between. CDR3 length equals 15 residues. The sample comprised PBMCs or T cells enriched from blood (not recorded which). The chain carries TRBV7-8 and TRBJ2-7; D might be TRBD2 (6 bases). The receptor was derived from a man in his forties or fifties with acute COVID-19. The DNA for the CDR3 is TGTGCCAGCAGCTTAAGCGGGTGGATCAGCTACGAGCAGTACTTC. Protein sequence: CASSLSGWISYEQYF.